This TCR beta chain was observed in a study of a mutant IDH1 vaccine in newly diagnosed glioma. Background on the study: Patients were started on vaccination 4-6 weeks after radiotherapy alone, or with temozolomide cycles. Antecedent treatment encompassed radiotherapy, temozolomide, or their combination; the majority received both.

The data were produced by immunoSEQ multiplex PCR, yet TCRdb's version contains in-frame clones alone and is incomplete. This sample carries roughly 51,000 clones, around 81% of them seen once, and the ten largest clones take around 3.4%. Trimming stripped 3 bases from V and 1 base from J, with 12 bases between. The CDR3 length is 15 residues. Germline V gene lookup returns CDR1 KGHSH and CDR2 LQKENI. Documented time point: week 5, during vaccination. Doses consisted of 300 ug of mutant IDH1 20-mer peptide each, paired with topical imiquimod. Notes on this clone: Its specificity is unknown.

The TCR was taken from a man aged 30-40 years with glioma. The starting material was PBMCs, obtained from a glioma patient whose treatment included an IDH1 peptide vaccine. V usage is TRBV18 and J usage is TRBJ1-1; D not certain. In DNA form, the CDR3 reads TGTGCCAGCTCACCGAATAAGGCAGAGAACACTGAAGCTTTCTTT. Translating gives CASSPNKAENTEAFF.